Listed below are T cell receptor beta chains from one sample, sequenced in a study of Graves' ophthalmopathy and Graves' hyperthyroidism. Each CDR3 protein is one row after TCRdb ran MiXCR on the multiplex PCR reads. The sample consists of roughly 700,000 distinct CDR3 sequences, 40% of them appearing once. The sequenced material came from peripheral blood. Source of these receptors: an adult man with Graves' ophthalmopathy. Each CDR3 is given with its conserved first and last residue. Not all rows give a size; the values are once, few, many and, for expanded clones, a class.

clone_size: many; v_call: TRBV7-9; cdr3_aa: CASSFTWGQETQYF
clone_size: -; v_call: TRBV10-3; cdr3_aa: CASSYLGGKGNSNQPQHF
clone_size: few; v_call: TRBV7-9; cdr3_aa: CASRTTGGSYGYTF
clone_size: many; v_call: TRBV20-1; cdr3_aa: CSAPGTGGAKTQYF
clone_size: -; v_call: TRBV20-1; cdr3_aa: CSARDFGAGVKTQYF
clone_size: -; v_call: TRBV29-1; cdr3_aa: CSVEDHEGGETQYF
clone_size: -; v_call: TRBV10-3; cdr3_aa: CATGRGGVDEKLFF
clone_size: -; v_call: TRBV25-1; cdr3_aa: CASSDSARGETEAFF
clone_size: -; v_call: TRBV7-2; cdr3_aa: CASSLVDQGSGYTF
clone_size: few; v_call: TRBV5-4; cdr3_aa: CASSTAQGRQETQYF
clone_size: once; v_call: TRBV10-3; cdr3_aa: CASSVNRGQEKLFF
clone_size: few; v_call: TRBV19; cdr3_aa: CASSISGIGELFF
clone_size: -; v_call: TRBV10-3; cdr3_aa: CASTTATYEQYF
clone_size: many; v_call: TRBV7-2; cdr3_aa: CASSLGWTEAFF